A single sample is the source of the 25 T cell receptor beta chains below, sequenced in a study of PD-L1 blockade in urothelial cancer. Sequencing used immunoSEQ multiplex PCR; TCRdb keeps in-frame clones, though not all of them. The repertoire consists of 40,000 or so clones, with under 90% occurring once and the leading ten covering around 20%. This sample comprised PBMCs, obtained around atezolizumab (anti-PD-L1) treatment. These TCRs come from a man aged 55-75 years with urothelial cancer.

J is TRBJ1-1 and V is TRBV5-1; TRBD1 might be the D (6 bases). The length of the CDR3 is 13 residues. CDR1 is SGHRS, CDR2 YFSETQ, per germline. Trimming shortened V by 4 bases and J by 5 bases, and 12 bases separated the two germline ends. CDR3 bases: TGCGCCAGCAGCACACACAGGGATACTGAAGCTTTCTTT. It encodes CASSTHRDTEAFF.

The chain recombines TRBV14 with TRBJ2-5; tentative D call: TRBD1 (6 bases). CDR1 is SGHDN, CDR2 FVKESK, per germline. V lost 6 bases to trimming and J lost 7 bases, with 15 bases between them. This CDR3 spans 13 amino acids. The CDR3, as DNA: TGTGCCAGCAGTCCCAGGGGATGGTGGACCCAGTACTTC. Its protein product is CASSPRGWWTQYF.

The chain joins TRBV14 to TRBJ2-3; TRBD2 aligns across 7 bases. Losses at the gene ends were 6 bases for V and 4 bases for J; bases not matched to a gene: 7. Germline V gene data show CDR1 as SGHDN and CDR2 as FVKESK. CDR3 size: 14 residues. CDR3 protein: CASSPRTSPDTQYF. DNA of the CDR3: TGTGCCAGCAGTCCTAGGACTAGTCCAGATACGCAGTATTTT.

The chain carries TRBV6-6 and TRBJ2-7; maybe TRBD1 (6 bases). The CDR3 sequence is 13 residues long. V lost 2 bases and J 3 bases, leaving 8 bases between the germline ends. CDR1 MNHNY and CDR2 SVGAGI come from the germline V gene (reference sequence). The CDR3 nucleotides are TGTGCCAGCAGTTACCTAGGGGGCTACGAGCAGTACTTC. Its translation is CASSYLGGYEQYF.

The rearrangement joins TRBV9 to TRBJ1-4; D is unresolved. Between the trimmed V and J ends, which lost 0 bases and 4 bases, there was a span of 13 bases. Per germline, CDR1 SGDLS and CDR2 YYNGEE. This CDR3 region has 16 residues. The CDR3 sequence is CASSVGHRGVNEKLFF. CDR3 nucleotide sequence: TGTGCCAGCAGCGTAGGGCACCGCGGCGTTAATGAAAAACTGTTTTTT.

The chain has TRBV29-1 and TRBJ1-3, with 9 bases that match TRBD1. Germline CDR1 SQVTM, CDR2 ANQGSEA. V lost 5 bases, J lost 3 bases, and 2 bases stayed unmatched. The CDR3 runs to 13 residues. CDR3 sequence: CSVRQGGGNTIYF. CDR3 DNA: TGCAGCGTTCGACAGGGGGGTGGAAACACCATATATTTT. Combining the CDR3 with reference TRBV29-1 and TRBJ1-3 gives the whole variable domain SAVISQKPSRDICQRGTSLTIQCQVDSQVTMMFWYRQQPGQSLTLIATANQGSEATYESGFVIDKFPISRPNLTFSTLTVSNMSPEDSSIYLCSVRQGGGNTIYFGEGSWLTVV.

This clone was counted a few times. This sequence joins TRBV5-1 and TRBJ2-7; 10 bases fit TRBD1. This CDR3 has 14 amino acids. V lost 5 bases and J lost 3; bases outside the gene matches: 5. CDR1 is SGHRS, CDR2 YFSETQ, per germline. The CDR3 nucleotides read TGCGCCAGCAGGCGGACAGGGGGACACTACGAGCAGTACTTC. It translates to CASRRTGGHYEQYF.

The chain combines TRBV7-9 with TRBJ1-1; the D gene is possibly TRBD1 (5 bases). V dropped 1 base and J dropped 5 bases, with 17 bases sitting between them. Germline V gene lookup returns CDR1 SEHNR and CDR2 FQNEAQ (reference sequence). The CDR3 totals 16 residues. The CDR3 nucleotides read TGTGCCAGCAGCTTAGGATCGGGAGGGGCCGGGACTGAAGCTTTCTTT. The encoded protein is CASSLGSGGAGTEAFF.

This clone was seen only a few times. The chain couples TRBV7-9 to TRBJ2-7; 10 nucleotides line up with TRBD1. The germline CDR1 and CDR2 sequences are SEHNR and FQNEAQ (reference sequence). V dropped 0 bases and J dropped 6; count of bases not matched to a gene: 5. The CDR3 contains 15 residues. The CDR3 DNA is TGTGCCAGCAGCTTAGCTAGAGGACAGGGGGTCGAGCAGTACTTC. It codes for CASSLARGQGVEQYF.

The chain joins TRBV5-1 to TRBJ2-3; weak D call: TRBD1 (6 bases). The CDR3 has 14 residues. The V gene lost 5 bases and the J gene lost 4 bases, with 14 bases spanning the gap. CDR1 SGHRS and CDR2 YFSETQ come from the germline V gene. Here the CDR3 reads CASRIQGTSDTQYF. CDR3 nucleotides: TGCGCCAGCAGGATACAGGGTACCTCAGATACGCAGTATTTT.

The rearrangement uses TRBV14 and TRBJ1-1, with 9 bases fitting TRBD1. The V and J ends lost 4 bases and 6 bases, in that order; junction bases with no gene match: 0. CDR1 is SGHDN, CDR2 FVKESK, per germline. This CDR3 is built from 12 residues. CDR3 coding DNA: TGTGCCAGCAGCCGACAGGGGGCTGAAGCTTTCTTT. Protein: CASSRQGAEAFF.

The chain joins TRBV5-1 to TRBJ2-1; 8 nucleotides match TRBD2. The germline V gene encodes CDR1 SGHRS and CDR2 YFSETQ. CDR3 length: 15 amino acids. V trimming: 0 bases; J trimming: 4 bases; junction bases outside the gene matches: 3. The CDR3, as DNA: TGCGCCAGCAGCTTGGGAAGCGGGGGATACAATGAGCAGTTCTTC. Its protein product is CASSLGSGGYNEQFF.

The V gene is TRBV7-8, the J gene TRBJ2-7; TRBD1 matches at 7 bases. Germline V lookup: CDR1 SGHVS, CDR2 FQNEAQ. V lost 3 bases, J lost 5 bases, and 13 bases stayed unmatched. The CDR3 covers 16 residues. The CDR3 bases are TGTGCCAGCAGCTTGGTCGCCGGGACAGAATATCACGAGCAGTACTTC. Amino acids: CASSLVAGTEYHEQYF.

CDR3 DNA sequence: TGTGCCAGTAGTCCCACACCGGGACAGGGTCCCGAGCAGTACTTC. It specifies CASSPTPGQGPEQYF. J is TRBJ2-7 and V is TRBV19; 9 bases match TRBD1. V lost 5 bases and J lost 6; bases outside the gene matches: 11. Germline CDR1 is LNHDA and CDR2 is SQIVND (reference sequence). The CDR3 extends over 15 amino acids.

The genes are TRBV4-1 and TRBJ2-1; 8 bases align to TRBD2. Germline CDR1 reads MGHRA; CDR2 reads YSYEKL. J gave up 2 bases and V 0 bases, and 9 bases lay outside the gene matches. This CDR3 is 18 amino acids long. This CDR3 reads CASSQDRAGLEPYNEQFF. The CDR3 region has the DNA TGCGCCAGCAGCCAAGATCGGGCGGGACTAGAACCCTACAATGAGCAGTTCTTC.

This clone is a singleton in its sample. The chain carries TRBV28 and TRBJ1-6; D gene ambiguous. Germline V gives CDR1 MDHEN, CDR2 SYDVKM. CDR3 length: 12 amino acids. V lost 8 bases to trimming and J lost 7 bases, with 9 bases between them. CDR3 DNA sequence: TGTGCCAGCCATTCTAACAATTCACCCCTCCACTTT. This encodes CASHSNNSPLHF.

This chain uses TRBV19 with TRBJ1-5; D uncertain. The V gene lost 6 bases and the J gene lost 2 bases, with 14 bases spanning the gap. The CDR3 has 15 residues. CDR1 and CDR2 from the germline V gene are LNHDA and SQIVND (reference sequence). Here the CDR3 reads CASRGSFLGNQPQHF. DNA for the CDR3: TGTGCCAGTAGGGGCAGTTTTTTAGGCAATCAGCCCCAGCATTTT.

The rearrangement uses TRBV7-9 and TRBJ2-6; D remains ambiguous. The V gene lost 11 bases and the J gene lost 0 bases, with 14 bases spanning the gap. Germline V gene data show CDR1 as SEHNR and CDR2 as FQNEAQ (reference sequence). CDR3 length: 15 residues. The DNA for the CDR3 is TGTGCCGTAGAACCTGAAAGCTCTGGGGCCAACGTCCTGACTTTC. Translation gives CAVEPESSGANVLTF.

The CDR3 DNA is TGTGCCAGCAGCTTAGTAGCGGGGGGGCCTGGGAATGAGCAGTTCTTC. Its translation: CASSLVAGGPGNEQFF. The chain uses TRBV13 and TRBJ2-1; 11 bases map to TRBD2. The germline CDR1 and CDR2 sequences are PRHDT and FYEKMQ (reference sequence). V gave up 1 base and J gave up 7 bases; unmatched junction bases: 6. The CDR3 loop spans 16 amino acids.

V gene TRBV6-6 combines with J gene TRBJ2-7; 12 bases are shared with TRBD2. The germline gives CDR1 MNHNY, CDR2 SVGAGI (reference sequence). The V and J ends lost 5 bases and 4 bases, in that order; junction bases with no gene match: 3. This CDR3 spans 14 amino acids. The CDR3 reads CASSLGTSGYEQYF. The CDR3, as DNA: TGTGCCAGCAGTCTTGGGACTAGCGGGTACGAGCAGTACTTC.

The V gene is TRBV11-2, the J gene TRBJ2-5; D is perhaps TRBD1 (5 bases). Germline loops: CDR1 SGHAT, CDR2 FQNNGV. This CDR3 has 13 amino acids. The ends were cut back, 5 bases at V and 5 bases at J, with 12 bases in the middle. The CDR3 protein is CASSRQGLETQYF. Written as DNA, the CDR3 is TGTGCCAGCAGCCGCCAGGGTCTCGAGACCCAGTACTTC.

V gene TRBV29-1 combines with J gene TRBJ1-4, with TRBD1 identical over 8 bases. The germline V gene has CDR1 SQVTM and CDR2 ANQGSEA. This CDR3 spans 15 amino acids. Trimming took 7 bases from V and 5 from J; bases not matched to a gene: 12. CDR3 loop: CSAQTTGVGNEKLFF. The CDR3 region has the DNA TGCAGCGCCCAGACGACAGGGGTCGGAAATGAAAAACTGTTTTTT.

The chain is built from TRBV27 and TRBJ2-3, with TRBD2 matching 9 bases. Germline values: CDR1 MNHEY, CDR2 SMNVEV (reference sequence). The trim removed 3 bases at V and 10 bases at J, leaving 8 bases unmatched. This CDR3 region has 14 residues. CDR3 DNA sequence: TGTGCCAGCAGTTTTGGAGCGGGGGGCTTTGCGCAGTATTTT. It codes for CASSFGAGGFAQYF.

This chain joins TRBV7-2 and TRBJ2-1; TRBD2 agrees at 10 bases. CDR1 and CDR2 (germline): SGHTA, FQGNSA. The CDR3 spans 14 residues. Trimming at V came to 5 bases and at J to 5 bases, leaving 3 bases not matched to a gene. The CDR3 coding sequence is TGTGCCAGCAGCCGTGGACTAGCGGACAATGAGCAGTTCTTC. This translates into CASSRGLADNEQFF.

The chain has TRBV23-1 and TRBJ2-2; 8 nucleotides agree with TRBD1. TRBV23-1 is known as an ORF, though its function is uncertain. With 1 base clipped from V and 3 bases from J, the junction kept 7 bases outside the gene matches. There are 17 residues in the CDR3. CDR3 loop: CASSQCSQGAHTGELFF. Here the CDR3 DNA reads TGCGCCAGCAGTCAATGTTCCCAGGGGGCGCACACCGGGGAGCTGTTTTTT.